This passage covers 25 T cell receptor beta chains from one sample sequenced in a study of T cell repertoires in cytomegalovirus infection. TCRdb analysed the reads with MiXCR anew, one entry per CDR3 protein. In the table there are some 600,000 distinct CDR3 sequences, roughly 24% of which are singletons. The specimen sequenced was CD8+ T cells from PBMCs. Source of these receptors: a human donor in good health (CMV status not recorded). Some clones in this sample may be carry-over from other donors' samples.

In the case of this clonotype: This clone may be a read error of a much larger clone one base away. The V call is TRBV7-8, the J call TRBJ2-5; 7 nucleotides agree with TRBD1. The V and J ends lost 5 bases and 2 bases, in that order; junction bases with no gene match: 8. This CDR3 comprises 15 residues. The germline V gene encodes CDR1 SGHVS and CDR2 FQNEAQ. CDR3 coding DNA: TGTGCCAGCAGCGTTCCGGGACAGACACAAGAGACCCAGTACTTC. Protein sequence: CASSVPGQTQETQYF.

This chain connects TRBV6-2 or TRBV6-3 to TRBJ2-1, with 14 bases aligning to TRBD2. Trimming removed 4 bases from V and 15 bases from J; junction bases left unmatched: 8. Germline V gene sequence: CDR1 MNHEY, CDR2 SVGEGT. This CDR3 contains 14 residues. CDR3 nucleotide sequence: TGTGCCAGCAGTTCGACTAGCGGGGGGGCCCATCTGTTCTTC. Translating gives CASSSTSGGAHLFF.

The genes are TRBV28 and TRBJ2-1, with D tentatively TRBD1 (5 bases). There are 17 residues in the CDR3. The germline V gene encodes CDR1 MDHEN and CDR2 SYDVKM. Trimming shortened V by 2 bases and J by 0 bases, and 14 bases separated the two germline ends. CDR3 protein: CASSLGRTTYSYNEQFF. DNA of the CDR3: TGTGCCAGCAGTTTAGGCCGGACAACATACTCCTACAATGAGCAGTTCTTC.

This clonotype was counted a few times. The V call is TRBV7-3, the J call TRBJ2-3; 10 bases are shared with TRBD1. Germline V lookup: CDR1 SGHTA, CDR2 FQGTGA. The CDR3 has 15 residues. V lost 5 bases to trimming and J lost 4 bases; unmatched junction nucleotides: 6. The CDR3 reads CASSLTGGVSDTQYF. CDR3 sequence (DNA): TGTGCCAGCAGCCTGACAGGGGGCGTATCAGATACGCAGTATTTT.

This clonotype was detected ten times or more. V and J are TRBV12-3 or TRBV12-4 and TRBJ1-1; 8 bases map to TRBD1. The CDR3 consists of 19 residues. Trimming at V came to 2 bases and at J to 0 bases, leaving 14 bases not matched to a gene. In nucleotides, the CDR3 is TGTGCCAGCAGTTTAATGATCAGGGGGCGAGCTCTTATGAACACTGAAGCTTTCTTT. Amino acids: CASSLMIRGRALMNTEAFF.

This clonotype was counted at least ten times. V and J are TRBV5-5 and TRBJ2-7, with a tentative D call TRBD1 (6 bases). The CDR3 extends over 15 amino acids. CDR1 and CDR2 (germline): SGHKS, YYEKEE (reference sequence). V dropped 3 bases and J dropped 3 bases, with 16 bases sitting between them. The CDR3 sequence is CASSSHYGQNYEQYF. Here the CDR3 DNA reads TGTGCCAGCAGCTCACACTACGGACAGAACTACGAGCAGTACTTC.

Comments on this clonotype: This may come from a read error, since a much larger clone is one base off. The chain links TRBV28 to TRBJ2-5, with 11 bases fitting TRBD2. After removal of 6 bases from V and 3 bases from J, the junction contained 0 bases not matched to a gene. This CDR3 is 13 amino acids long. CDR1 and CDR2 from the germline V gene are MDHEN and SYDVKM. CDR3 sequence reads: CASRTSGEETQYF. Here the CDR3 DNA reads TGTGCCAGCAGGACTAGCGGGGAAGAGACCCAGTACTTC.

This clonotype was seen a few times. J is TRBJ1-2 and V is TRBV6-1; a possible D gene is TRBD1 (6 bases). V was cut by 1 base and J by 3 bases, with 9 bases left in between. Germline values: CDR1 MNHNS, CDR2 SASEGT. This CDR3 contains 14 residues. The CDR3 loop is CASSEGPGDYGYTF. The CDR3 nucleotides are TGTGCCAGCAGTGAAGGTCCAGGGGACTATGGCTACACCTTC.

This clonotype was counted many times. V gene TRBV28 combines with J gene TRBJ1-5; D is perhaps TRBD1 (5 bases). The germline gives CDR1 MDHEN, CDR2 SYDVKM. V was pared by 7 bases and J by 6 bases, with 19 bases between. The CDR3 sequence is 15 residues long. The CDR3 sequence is CASTLGVASPQPQHF. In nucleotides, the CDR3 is TGTGCCAGCACCTTGGGGGTGGCCTCACCTCAGCCCCAGCATTTT.

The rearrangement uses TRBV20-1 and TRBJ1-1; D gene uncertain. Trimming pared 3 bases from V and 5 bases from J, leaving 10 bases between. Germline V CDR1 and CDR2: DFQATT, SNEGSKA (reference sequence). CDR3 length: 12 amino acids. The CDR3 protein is CSARNRKTEAFF. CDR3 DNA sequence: TGCAGTGCTAGGAATCGTAAGACTGAAGCTTTCTTT.

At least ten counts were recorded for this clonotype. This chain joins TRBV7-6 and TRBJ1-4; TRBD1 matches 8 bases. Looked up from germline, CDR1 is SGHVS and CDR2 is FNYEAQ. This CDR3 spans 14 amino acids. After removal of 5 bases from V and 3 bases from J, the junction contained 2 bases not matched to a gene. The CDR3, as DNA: TGTGCCAGCAGCCCCAGGGGGCCTAATGAAAAACTGTTTTTT. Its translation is CASSPRGPNEKLFF.

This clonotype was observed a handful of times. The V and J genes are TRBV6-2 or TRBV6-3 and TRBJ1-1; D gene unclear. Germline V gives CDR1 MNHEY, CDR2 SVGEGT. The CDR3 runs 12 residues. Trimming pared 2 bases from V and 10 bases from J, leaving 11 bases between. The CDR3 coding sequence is TGTGCCAGCAGTTACGAACTCCCAGTAGCTTTCTTT. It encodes CASSYELPVAFF.

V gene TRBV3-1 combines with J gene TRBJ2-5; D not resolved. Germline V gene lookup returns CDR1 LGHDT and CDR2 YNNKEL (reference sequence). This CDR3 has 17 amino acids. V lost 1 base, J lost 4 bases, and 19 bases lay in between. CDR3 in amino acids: CASSQVVWTREVETQYF. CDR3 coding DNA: TGTGCCAGCAGCCAAGTCGTCTGGACCCGAGAGGTAGAGACCCAGTACTTC.

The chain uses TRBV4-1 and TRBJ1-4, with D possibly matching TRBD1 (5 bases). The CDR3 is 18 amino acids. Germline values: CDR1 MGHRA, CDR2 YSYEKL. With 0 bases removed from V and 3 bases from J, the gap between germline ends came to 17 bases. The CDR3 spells CASSQDPPGTDANEKLFF. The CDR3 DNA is TGCGCCAGCAGCCAAGATCCCCCAGGGACCGACGCTAATGAAAAACTGTTTTTT.

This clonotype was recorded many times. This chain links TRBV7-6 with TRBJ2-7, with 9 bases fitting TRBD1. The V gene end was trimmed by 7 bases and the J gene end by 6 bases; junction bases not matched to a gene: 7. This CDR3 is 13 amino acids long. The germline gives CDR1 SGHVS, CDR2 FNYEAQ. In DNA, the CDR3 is TGTGCCAGCACCTCTGGGACAGGGAGCGAGCAGTACGTC. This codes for CASTSGTGSEQYV.

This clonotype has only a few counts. DNA of the CDR3: TGTGCCAGCACCTGGGCAGGGGGCTTCACTGAAGCTTTCTTT. Its protein is CASTWAGGFTEAFF. This chain uses TRBV28 with TRBJ1-1, with 8 bases aligning to TRBD1. CDR3 length: 14 residues. The V gene's germline CDR1 is MDHEN and CDR2 SYDVKM. V was clipped by 7 bases and J by 4 bases; unmatched bases: 8.

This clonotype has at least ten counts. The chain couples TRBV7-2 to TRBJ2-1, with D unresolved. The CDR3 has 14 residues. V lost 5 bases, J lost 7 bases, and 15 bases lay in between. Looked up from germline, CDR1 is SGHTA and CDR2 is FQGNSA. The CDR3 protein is CASSGFLASNEQFF. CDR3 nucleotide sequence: TGTGCCAGCAGCGGGTTCTTAGCTAGTAATGAGCAGTTCTTC.

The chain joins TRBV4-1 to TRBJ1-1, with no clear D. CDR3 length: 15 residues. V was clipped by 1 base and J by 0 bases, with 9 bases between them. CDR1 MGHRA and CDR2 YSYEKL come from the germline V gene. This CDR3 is CASSQVGDMNTEAFF. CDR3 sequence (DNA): TGCGCCAGCAGCCAAGTCGGAGACATGAACACTGAAGCTTTCTTT.

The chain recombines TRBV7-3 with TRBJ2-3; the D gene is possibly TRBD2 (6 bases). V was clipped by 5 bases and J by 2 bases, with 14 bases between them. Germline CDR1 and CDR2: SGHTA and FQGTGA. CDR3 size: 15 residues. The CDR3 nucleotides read TGTGCCAGCAGCGCCTCGGGGGATATCACAGATACGCAGTATTTT. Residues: CASSASGDITDTQYF.

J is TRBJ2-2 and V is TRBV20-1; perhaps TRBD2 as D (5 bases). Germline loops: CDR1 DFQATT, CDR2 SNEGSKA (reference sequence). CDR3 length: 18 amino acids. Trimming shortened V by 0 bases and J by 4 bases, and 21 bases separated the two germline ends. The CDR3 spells CSARDRRGSNLFTGELFF. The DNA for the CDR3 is TGCAGTGCTAGAGATAGACGGGGTTCTAATCTGTTCACCGGGGAGCTGTTTTTT.

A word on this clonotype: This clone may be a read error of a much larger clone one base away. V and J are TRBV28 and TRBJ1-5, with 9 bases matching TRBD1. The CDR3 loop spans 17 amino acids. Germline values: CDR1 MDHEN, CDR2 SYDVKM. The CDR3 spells CASSPPNGQGSNQSQHF. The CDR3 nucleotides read TGTGCCAGCAGCCCTCCTAACGGACAGGGGAGCAATCAGTCCCAGCATTTT.

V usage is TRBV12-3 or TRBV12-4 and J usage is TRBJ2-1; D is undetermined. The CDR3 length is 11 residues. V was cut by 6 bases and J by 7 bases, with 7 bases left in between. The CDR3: CASRDDNEQFF. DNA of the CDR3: TGTGCCAGCAGAGATGATAATGAGCAGTTCTTC.

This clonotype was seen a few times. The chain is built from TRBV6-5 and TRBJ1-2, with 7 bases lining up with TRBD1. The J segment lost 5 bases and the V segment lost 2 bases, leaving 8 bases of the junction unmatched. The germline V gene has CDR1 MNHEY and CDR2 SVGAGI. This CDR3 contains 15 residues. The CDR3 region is CASSYAGTVGYGYTF. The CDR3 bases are TGTGCCAGCAGTTACGCCGGGACAGTAGGATATGGCTACACCTTC.

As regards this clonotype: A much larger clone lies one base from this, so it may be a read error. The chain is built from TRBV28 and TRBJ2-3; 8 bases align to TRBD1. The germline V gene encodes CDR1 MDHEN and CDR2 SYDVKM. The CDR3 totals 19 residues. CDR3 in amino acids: CVSTSDWTGHPSATDTQYF. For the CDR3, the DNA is TGTGTCAGCACCTCAGATTGGACAGGGCACCCATCCGCCACAGATACGCAGTATTTT.

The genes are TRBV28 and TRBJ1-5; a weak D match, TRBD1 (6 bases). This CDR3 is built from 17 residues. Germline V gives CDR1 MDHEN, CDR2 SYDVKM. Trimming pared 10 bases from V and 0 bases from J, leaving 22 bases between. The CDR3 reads CATKEETGPYSNQPQHF. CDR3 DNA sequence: TGTGCCACCAAGGAGGAGACAGGTCCTTATAGCAATCAGCCCCAGCATTTT.